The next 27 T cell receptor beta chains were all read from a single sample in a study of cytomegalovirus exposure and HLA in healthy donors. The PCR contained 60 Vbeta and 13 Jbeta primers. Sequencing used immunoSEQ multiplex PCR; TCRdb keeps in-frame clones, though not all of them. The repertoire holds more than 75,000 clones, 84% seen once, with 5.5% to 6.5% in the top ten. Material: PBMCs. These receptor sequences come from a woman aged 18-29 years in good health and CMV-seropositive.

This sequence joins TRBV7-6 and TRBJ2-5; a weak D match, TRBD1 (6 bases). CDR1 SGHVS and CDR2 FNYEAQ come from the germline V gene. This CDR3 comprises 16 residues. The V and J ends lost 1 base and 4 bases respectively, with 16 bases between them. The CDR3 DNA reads TGTGCCAGCAGCTTAGGGACAGCGGCCCTTCCAGAGACCCAGTACTTC. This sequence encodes CASSLGTAALPETQYF.

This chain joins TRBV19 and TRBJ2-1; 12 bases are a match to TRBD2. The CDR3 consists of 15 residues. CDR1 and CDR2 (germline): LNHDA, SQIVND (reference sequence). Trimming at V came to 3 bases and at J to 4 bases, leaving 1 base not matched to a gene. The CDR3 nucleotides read TGTGCCAGTAGTATGGGACTAGCGGGTTACAATGAGCAGTTCTTC. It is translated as CASSMGLAGYNEQFF.

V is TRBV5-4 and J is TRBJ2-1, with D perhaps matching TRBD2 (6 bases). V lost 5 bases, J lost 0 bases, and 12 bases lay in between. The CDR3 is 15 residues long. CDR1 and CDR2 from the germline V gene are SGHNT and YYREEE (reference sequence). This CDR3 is CASSRREISYNEQFF. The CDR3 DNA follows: TGTGCCAGCAGTCGGCGGGAAATCTCCTACAATGAGCAGTTCTTC.

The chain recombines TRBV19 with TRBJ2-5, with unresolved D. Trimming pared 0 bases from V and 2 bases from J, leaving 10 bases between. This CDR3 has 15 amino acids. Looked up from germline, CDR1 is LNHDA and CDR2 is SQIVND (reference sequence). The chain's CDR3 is CASSIDAITQETQYF. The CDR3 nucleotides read TGTGCCAGTAGTATAGACGCGATAACGCAAGAGACCCAGTACTTC.

CDR3 DNA: TGTGCCAGTAGTATAGTTAGACGTGAGGCCGGTCTCACCGGGGAGCTGTTTTTT. Protein sequence: CASSIVRREAGLTGELFF. The V call is TRBV19, the J call TRBJ2-2; D is uncertain. CDR1 is LNHDA and CDR2 is SQIVND in the germline V gene (reference sequence). The CDR3 sequence is 18 residues long. The germline V and J ends were trimmed by 1 base and 4 bases, with 19 bases remaining between them.

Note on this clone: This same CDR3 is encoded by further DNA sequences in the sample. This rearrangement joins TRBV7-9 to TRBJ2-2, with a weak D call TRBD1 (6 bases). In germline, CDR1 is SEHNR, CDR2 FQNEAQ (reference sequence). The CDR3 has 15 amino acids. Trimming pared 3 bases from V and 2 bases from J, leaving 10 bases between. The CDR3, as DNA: TGTGCCAGCAGCTTTGGACAGCCTAACACCGGGGAGCTGTTTTTT. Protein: CASSFGQPNTGELFF.

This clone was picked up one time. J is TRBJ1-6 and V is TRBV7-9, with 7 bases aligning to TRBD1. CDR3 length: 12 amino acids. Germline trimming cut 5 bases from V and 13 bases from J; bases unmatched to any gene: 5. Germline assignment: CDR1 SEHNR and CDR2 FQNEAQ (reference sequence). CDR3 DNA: TGTGCCAGCAGCCACCGACAGGGCCCCCTCCACTTT. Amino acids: CASSHRQGPLHF.

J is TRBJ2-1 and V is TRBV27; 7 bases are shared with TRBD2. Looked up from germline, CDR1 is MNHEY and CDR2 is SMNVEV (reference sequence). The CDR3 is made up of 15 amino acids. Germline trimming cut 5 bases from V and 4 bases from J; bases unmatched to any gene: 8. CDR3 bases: TGTGCCAGCAGTCCCTGGACTAGGGGTTACAATGAGCAGTTCTTC. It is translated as CASSPWTRGYNEQFF.

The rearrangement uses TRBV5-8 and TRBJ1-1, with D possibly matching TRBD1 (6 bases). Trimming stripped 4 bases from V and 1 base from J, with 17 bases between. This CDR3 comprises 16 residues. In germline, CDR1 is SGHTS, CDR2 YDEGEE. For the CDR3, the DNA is TGTGCCAGCAGCCCTTTGCCTGGGACACCGAACACTGAAGCTTTCTTT. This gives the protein CASSPLPGTPNTEAFF.

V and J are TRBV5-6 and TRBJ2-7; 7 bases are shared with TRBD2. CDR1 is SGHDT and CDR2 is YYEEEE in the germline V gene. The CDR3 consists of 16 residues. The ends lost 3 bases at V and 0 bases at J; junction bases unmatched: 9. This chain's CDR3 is CASSSPWGGASYEQYF. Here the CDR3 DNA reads TGTGCCAGCAGCTCCCCTTGGGGGGGAGCCTCCTACGAGCAGTACTTC. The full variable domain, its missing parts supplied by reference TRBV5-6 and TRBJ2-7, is DAGVTQSPTHLIKTRGQQVTLRCSPKSGHDTVSWYQQALGQGPQFIFQYYEEEERQRGNFPDRFSGHQFPNYSSELNVNALLLGDSALYLCASSSPWGGASYEQYFGPGTRLTVT.

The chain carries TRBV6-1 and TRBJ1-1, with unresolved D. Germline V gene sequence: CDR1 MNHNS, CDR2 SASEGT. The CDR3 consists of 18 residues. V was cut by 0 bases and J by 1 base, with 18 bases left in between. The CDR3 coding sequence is TGTGCCAGCAGTGAAGCGAAGGGCCTCGGGAAGGGGAACACTGAAGCTTTCTTT. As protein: CASSEAKGLGKGNTEAFF.

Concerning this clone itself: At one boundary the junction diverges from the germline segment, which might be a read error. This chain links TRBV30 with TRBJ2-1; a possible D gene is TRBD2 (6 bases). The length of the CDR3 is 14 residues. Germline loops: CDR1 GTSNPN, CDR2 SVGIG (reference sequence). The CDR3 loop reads CAWKISEGYNEQFF. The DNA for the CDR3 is TGTGCCTGGAAGATCTCGGAGGGATACAACGAGCAGTTCTTC.

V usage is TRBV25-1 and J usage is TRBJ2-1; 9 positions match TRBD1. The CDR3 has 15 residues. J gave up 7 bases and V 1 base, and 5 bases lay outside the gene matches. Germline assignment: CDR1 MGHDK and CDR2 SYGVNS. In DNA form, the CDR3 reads TGTGCCAGCAGTGAATTTGGGACAGGGACAAATGAGCAGTTCTTC. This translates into CASSEFGTGTNEQFF.

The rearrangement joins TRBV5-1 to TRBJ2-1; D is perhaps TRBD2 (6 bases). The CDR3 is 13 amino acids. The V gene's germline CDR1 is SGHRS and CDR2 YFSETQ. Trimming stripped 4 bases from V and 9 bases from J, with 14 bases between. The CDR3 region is CASSQEGSGEQFF. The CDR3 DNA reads TGCGCCAGCAGCCAGGAGGGATCCGGTGAGCAGTTCTTC.

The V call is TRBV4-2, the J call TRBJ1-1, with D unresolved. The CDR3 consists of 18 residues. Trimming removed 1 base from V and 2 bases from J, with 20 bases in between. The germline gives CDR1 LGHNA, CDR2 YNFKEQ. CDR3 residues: CASSQGRRLGIFNTEAFF. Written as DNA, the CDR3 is TGTGCCAGCAGCCAAGGCCGGAGGCTCGGTATCTTTAACACTGAAGCTTTCTTT.

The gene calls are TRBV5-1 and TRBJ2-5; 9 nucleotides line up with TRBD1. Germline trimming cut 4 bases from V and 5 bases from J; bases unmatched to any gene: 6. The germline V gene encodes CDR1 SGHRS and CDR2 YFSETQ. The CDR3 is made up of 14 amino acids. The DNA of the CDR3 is TGCGCCAGCAGCCGTGGGACAGGGATGGAGACCCAGTACTTC. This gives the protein CASSRGTGMETQYF.

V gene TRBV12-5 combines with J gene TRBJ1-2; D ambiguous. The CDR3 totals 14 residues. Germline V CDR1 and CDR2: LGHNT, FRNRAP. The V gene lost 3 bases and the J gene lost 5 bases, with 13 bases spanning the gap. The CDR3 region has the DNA TGTGCTAGTGGTTTTTCCTTGGGCAAATATGGCTACACCTTC. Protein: CASGFSLGKYGYTF.

The CDR3 loop is CASSVFAIMNTEAFF. The CDR3 bases are TGTGCCAGCAGTGTCTTTGCGATAATGAACACTGAAGCTTTCTTT. The chain carries TRBV2 and TRBJ1-1, with no clear D. The CDR3 is made up of 15 amino acids. Germline CDR1 and CDR2: SNHLY and FYNNEI. Between the trimmed V and J ends, which lost 4 bases and 0 bases, there was a span of 12 bases.

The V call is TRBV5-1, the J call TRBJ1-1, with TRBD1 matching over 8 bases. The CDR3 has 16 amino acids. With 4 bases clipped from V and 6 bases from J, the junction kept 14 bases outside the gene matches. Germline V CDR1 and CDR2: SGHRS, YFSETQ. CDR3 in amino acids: CASSVGPGGLFAEAFF. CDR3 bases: TGCGCCAGCAGCGTGGGGCCAGGGGGCTTGTTTGCTGAAGCTTTCTTT.

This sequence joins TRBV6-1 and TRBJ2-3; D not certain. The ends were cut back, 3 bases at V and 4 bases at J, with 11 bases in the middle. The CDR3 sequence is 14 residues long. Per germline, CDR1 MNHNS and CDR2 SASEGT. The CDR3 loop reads CASSDRVMADTQYF. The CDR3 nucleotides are TGTGCCAGCAGTGATCGGGTGATGGCAGATACGCAGTATTTT.

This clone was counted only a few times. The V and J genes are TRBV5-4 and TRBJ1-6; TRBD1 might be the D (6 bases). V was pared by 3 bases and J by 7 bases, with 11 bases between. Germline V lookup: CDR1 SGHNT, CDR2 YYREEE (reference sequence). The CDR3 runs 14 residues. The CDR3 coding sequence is TGTGCCAGCAGCTGGGCCGACAGGAATTCACCCCTCCACTTT. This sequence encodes CASSWADRNSPLHF.

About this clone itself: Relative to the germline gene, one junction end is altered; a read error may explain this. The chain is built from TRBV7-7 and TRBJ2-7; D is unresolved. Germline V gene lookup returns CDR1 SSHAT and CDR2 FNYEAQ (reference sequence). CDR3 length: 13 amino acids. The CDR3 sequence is CASSFSRSYEQYF. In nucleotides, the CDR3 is TGTGCTAGCAGCTTTTCGCGGTCCTACGAGCAGTACTTC.

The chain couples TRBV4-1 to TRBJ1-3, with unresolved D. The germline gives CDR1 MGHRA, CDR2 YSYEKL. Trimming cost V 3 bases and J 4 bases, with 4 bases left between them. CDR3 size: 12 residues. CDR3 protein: CASSQAGNTIYF. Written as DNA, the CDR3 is TGCGCCAGCAGCCAGGCCGGAAACACCATATATTTT.

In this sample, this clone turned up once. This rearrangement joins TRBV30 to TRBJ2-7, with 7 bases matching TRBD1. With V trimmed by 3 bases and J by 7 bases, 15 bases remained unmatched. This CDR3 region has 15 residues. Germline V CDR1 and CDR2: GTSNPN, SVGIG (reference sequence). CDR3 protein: CAWRLGQGVLGEQYF. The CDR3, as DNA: TGTGCCTGGAGATTGGGCCAGGGGGTTTTGGGAGAGCAGTACTTC.

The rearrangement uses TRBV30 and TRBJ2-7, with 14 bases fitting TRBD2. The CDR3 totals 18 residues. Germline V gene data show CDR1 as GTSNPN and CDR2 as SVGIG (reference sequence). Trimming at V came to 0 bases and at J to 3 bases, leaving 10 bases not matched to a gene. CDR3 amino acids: CAWSVLGLAGGQRYEQYF. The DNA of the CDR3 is TGTGCCTGGAGTGTACTAGGACTAGCGGGAGGCCAACGCTACGAGCAGTACTTC.

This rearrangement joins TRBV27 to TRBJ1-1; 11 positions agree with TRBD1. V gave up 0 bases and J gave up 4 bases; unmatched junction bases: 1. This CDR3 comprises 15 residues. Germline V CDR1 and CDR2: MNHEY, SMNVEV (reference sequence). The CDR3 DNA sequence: TGTGCCAGCAGTTTATCGGGGACAGGGGGCACTGAAGCTTTCTTT. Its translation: CASSLSGTGGTEAFF.

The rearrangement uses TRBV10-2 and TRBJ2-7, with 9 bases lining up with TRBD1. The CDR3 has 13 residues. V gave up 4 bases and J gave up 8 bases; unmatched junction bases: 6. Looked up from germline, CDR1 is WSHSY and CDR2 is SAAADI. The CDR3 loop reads CASSGTGVGQQYF. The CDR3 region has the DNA TGCGCCAGCAGTGGGACAGGGGTTGGGCAGCAGTACTTC.